This T cell receptor (beta chain) was found in a study of CD8+ T cells in alopecia areata. General study results and limits: For lesional scalp, especially alopecia totalis/universalis, clonality was higher than in normal scalp. Normal skin's resident alphabeta T cells are sequenced alongside lesional scalp T cells.

RNA was extracted and reverse transcribed into cDNA as the sequencing template. Sequencing was performed with immunoSEQ multiplex PCR; in TCRdb, only in-frame clones are kept and a portion is missing. The sample yields approximately 150,000 clones, around 55% seen once. This clone occurred a few times. Its antigen remains unidentified. The receptor was isolated from a human donor in good health. The material sequenced was CD4+ T cells sorted from blood.

Here the CDR3 reads CASSLKPRYEQYF. The CDR3, as DNA: TGTGCCAGCAGTTTAAAACCCAGATACGAGCAGTACTTC. V is TRBV27 and J is TRBJ2-7, with D uncertain. Germline V lookup: CDR1 MNHEY, CDR2 SMNVEV (reference sequence). The CDR3 contains 13 residues. The V gene lost 2 bases and the J gene lost 4 bases, with 9 bases spanning the gap.